The present TCR beta chain was sequenced within a study of T cells in Graves' hyperthyroidism and ophthalmopathy. General study findings and limits: Most thyroid clonotypes expanded above 0.001 appeared in blood too.

This clonotype was seen many times. Its target is not known. This CDR3 has 12 residues. V was shortened by 8 bases and J by 7 bases, with 14 bases between the two germline ends. On the basis of clinical symptoms, serum thyroxine and TRAb, thyroid ultrasound and orbital computed tomography, diagnoses were made. Researchers amplified the TCR beta CDR3 regions from RNA transcripts. TCR CDR3 regions were first amplified by RT-PCR with HTBI primers. TCRdb redid the calling of the multiplex PCR reads with MiXCR, one entry per CDR3 protein. The table includes 150,000 to 200,000 distinct CDR3 sequences, just under 9.5% detected once.

The chain has TRBV12-3 or TRBV12-4 and TRBJ2-5, with D perhaps matching TRBD2 (5 bases). This receptor was taken from a woman aged 18-35 years with Graves' hyperthyroidism that later progressed to Graves' ophthalmopathy. The sequenced sample consisted of blood. The DNA for the CDR3 is TGTGCCAGCTCTTTTTCGGCGGGGACCCAGTACTTC. Protein sequence: CASSFSAGTQYF.